This T cell receptor (beta chain) came from a study of T cell repertoires in cytomegalovirus infection. Via MiXCR, TCRdb re-called the reads, giving one row per CDR3 protein. Of 650,000 to 900,000 distinct CDR3 sequences in the sample, approximately 32% were seen once. Concerning this clonotype itself: Its antigen remains unknown.

This CDR3 is 14 amino acids long. V was pared by 7 bases and J by 6 bases, with 17 bases between. Germline CDR1 reads MNHNY; CDR2 reads SVGAGI (reference sequence). Study results and limitations: Clonotype analysis showed dominance of the ex vivo response by HLA-C-restricted CMV-specific TCR beta clonotypes.

The chain links TRBV6-6 to TRBJ2-3; a possible D gene is TRBD1 (5 bases). The specimen was cultured CD8+ T cells from PBMCs, collected from culture after CMV antigen stimulation. The sequence was collected from a human donor in good health (CMV status not recorded). Some clones in this sample may be carry-over from other donors' samples. CDR3 in amino acids: CASTLLQGLDTQYF. CDR3 bases: TGTGCCAGCACCCTACTTCAGGGTTTGGATACGCAGTATTTT.